A single sample gave rise to the 20 T cell receptor beta chains below, sequenced in a study of shared clonotypes between healthy human individuals. Here immunoSEQ multiplex PCR was the method, and the copy in TCRdb shows in-frame clones only, minus some. The sample comprises 1.5 million to 2.5 million clones, roughly 95% of which are singletons, and under 1.5% rests with the top ten. Naive CD8 cells, CD45RO-negative and positively selected for CCR7, excluded terminally differentiated effector memory CD45RA+ cells. What was sequenced was naive CD8+ T cells sorted from blood. Receptors were obtained from a man in his late teens or twenties in good health.

V usage is TRBV7-9 and J usage is TRBJ2-1; D gene unclear. CDR3 length equals 12 residues. Germline loops: CDR1 SEHNR, CDR2 FQNEAQ (reference sequence). V was trimmed by 1 base and J by 9 bases, leaving 7 bases between them. The CDR3 DNA reads TGTGCCAGCAGCTTAGGGACCTTTGAGCAGTTCTTC. Its translation: CASSLGTFEQFF. The full variable domain, rest sourced from reference TRBV7-9 and TRBJ2-1, is DTGVSQNPRHKITKRGQNVTFRCDPISEHNRLYWYRQTLGQGPEFLTYFQNEAQLEKSRLLSDRFSAERPKGSFSTLEIQRTEQGDSAMYLCASSLGTFEQFFGPGTRLTVL.

V usage is TRBV10-3 and J usage is TRBJ1-3, with D possibly TRBD1 on 6 matching bases. Germline assignment: CDR1 ENHRY and CDR2 SYGVKD. Trimming removed 1 base at V and 3 bases at J, with 13 bases between. The CDR3 loop spans 16 amino acids. The CDR3 protein is CAISEYRESDGNTIYF. As DNA, the CDR3 is TGTGCCATCAGTGAGTACAGGGAATCGGATGGAAACACCATATATTTT.

The rearrangement uses TRBV2 and TRBJ2-1; 7 bases are a match to TRBD1. The CDR3 runs to 13 residues. Germline CDR1 and CDR2: SNHLY and FYNNEI. J gave up 2 bases and V 8 bases, and 3 bases lay outside the gene matches. CDR3 sequence (DNA): TGTGCCAGCGTGGGACAGCCCTACAATGAGCAGTTCTTC. Its protein product is CASVGQPYNEQFF.

J is TRBJ1-5 and V is TRBV2; 8 bases agree with TRBD1. J gave up 8 bases and V 4 bases, and 7 bases lay outside the gene matches. Germline V gene sequence: CDR1 SNHLY, CDR2 FYNNEI. The CDR3 totals 14 residues. The CDR3 protein is CASSAGQGREPQHF. The DNA of the CDR3 is TGTGCCAGCAGTGCTGGACAGGGACGGGAGCCCCAGCATTTT.

This clone appeared a single time. V is TRBV29-1 and J is TRBJ2-7; D is ambiguous. In germline, CDR1 is SQVTM, CDR2 ANQGSEA. The CDR3 has 11 amino acids. The V end was cut by 1 base, the J end by 3 bases, with 4 bases between. As DNA, the CDR3 is TGCAGCGTTGAAGTTAACTACGAGCAGTACTTC. Its protein product is CSVEVNYEQYF.

For this clone: Other DNA sequences in this specimen translate into the identical CDR3. The chain has TRBV9 and TRBJ1-1, with D tentatively TRBD1 (5 bases). Germline CDR1 is SGDLS and CDR2 is YYNGEE. This CDR3 region has 14 residues. Trimming took 0 bases from V and 1 from J, leaving 7 bases between them. In DNA form, the CDR3 reads TGTGCCAGCAGCGTAGGGGGGGAGAACACTGAAGCTTTCTTT. This gives the protein CASSVGGENTEAFF. Full variable domain (rest looked up from reference TRBV9 and TRBJ1-1): DSGVTQTPKHLITATGQRVTLRCSPRSGDLSVYWYQQSLDQGLQFLIQYYNGEERAKGNILERFSAQQFPDLHSELNLSSLELGDSALYFCASSVGGENTEAFFGQGTRLTVV.

With respect to this clone: The same CDR3 is also encoded by other DNA sequences in this sample. The chain couples TRBV6-5 to TRBJ2-2; D might be TRBD2 (5 bases). Germline CDR1 and CDR2: MNHEY and SVGAGI. V was pared by 6 bases and J by 1 base, with 9 bases between. CDR3 length: 14 residues. This CDR3 is CASSSDWNTGELFF. CDR3 in DNA: TGTGCCAGCAGCTCGGACTGGAACACCGGGGAGCTGTTTTTT.

This chain connects TRBV4-1 to TRBJ1-4; 8 bases fit TRBD1. V lost 0 bases and J lost 6; bases outside the gene matches: 6. The CDR3 covers 16 residues. Germline V CDR1 and CDR2: MGHRA, YSYEKL. In nucleotides, the CDR3 is TGCGCCAGCAGCCAAGATATGACAGGGGAGGATGAAAAACTGTTTTTT. Its protein product is CASSQDMTGEDEKLFF.

This chain links TRBV5-7 with TRBJ2-7, with D possibly matching TRBD2 (6 bases). TRBV5-7 is designated an ORF whose function remains uncertain. The CDR3 spans 14 residues. Trimming stripped 8 bases from V and 0 bases from J, with 15 bases between. The CDR3 loop is CASMTIGSSYEQYF. DNA of the CDR3: TGTGCCAGTATGACAATCGGGAGCTCCTACGAGCAGTACTTC.

The chain employs TRBV14 and TRBJ1-2; weak D call: TRBD1 (5 bases). This CDR3 is 14 amino acids long. V was cut by 1 base and J by 8 bases, with 14 bases left in between. Germline CDR1 and CDR2: SGHDN and FVKESK. The CDR3 sequence is CASSQVRGKGGYTF. The DNA of the CDR3 is TGTGCCAGCAGCCAAGTTCGGGGGAAAGGGGGCTACACCTTC.

The rearrangement joins TRBV7-9 to TRBJ2-7, with D tentatively TRBD2 (6 bases). V shed 2 bases and J shed 4 bases, with 12 bases lying between them. The germline V gene has CDR1 SEHNR and CDR2 FQNEAQ (reference sequence). This CDR3 spans 14 amino acids. CDR3 in amino acids: CASSLTTSGYEQYF. The DNA for the CDR3 is TGTGCCAGCAGCTTAACGACTAGTGGGTACGAGCAGTACTTC.

The chain has TRBV5-1 and TRBJ2-7, with D maybe TRBD2 (6 bases). Germline V gene sequence: CDR1 SGHRS, CDR2 YFSETQ. Between the trimmed V and J ends, which lost 4 bases and 0 bases, there was a span of 17 bases. The CDR3 totals 16 residues. Here the CDR3 reads CASSPGWEENSYEQYF. The DNA for the CDR3 is TGCGCCAGCAGCCCGGGGTGGGAGGAGAACTCCTACGAGCAGTACTTC.

On this clone: This same CDR3 is encoded by further DNA sequences in the sample. V and J are TRBV9 and TRBJ2-3; D remains ambiguous. V shed 0 bases and J shed 3 bases, with 8 bases lying between them. Germline CDR1 and CDR2: SGDLS and YYNGEE. The CDR3 length is 14 residues. CDR3: CASSVAGTTDTQYF. Written as DNA, the CDR3 is TGTGCCAGCAGCGTAGCTGGTACTACAGATACGCAGTATTTT.

The chain is built from TRBV10-1 and TRBJ1-5; D is undetermined. V was cut by 5 bases and J by 1 base, with 12 bases left in between. Germline V gene data show CDR1 as WNHNN and CDR2 as SYGVQD (reference sequence). CDR3 length: 15 residues. Here the CDR3 DNA reads TGCGCCAGCAGTTGGCGGGCGATGAGCAATCAGCCCCAGCATTTT. It yields the protein CASSWRAMSNQPQHF.

The chain joins TRBV4-1 to TRBJ2-2, with 7 nucleotides matching TRBD2. Germline V gene sequence: CDR1 MGHRA, CDR2 YSYEKL. The CDR3 runs 17 residues. J gave up 0 bases and V 0 bases, and 4 bases lay outside the gene matches. Here the CDR3 reads CASSQEWSGTNTGELFF. CDR3 DNA sequence: TGCGCCAGCAGCCAAGAGTGGAGCGGGACGAACACCGGGGAGCTGTTTTTT.

The chain links TRBV29-1 to TRBJ2-7; a weak D match, TRBD1 (6 bases). V lost 8 bases and J lost 3, with 11 bases in between. This CDR3 has 11 amino acids. Germline V CDR1 and CDR2: SQVTM, ANQGSEA. CDR3 region: CSPWTVYEQYF. The CDR3 bases are TGCAGCCCTTGGACAGTCTACGAGCAGTACTTC.

The chain has TRBV5-1 and TRBJ2-7, with TRBD1 matching over 7 bases. J was trimmed by 3 bases and V by 4 bases; bases with no gene match: 7. This CDR3 spans 14 amino acids. Looked up from germline, CDR1 is SGHRS and CDR2 is YFSETQ. The CDR3 reads CASSPTGPGYEQYF. The CDR3 DNA reads TGCGCCAGCAGCCCGACAGGGCCCGGCTACGAGCAGTACTTC.

The CDR3 sequence is CASSVAGTSADSYNEQFF. The DNA of the CDR3 is TGTGCCAGCAGCGTAGCCGGGACTAGCGCTGATTCCTACAATGAGCAGTTCTTC. V is TRBV9 and J is TRBJ2-1; 10 nucleotides agree with TRBD2. With V trimmed by 0 bases and J by 1 base, 7 bases remained unmatched. The CDR3 spans 18 residues. CDR1 and CDR2 from the germline V gene are SGDLS and YYNGEE.

This sequence joins TRBV28 and TRBJ2-5; TRBD1 aligns across 7 bases. The CDR3 totals 14 residues. Losses at the gene ends were 6 bases for V and 5 bases for J; bases not matched to a gene: 9. The germline V gene encodes CDR1 MDHEN and CDR2 SYDVKM. The CDR3 reads CASRSVQGHETQYF. In nucleotides, the CDR3 is TGTGCCAGCAGGTCTGTACAGGGGCACGAGACCCAGTACTTC. Together with reference TRBV28 and TRBJ2-5, the CDR3 gives the full variable domain: DVKVTQSSRYLVKRTGEKVFLECVQDMDHENMFWYRQDPGLGLRLIYFSYDVKMKEKGDIPEGYSVSREKKERFSLILESASTNQTSMYLCASRSVQGHETQYFGPGTRLLVL.

The rearrangement uses TRBV7-9 and TRBJ2-5; TRBD2 might be the D (5 bases). Trimming left V 5 bases short and J 13 bases short, with 11 bases between. Germline-derived CDR1 and CDR2 are SEHNR and FQNEAQ (reference sequence). The CDR3 sequence is 10 residues long. CDR3 residues: CASSRDLLYF. In nucleotides, the CDR3 is TGTGCCAGCAGCCGGGATCTATTGTACTTC.